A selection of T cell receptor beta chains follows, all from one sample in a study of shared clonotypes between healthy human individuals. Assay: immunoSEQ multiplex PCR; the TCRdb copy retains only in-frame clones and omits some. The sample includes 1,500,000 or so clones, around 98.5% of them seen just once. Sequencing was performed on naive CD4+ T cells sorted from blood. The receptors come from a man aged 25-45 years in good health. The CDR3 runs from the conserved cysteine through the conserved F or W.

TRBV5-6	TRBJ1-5	CASSLRGAGNQPQHF
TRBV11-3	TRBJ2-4	CASSLGGTAKNIQYF
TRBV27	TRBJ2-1	CASSGGRMWYEQFF
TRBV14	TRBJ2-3	CASSLSGTSTDTQYF
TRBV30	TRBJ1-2	CACVEDRAGYTF
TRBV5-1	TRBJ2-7	CASSWGTAYEQYF
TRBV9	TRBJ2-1	CASSVSGRDHNEQFF
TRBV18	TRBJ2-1	CASSPPEGWPYNEQFF
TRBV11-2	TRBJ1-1	CASSLALDTEAFF
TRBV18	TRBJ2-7	CASSPVTRSYEQYF
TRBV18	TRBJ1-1	CASSPGPAMNTEAFF
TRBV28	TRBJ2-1	CASSPPGLAGVDEQFF
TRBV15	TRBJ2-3	CATSRDLGLAGGNTQYF
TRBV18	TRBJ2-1	CASSPSAGVINEQFF
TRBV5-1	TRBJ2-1	CASSLGGLDNEQFF
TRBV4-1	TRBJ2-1	CASSQDWTSGSPNEQFF
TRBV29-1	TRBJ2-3	CSVEFSTDTQYF
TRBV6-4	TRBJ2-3	CASSPRPGDTQYF
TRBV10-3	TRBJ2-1	CAISEGPPGLVANEQFF
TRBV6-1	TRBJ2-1	CASSVPKQGAYNEQFF
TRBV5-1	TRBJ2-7	CASSLDRPYEQYF
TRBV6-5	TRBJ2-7	CASSFDRYEQYF
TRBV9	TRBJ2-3	CASSVAGTGGIDTQYF
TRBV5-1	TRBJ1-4	CASSADPTGAGEKLFF
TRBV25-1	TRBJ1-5	CASSALGQGGHQPQHF
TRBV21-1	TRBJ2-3	CASSSTSGREPSTDTQYF
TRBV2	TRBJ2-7	CASRLQGPSYEQYF
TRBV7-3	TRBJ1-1	CASSFRVGTEAFF
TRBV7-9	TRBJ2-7	CASSLGRGRRGEYEQYF
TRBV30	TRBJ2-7	CAWREDYEQYF
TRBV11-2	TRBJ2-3	CASSYGRTSGSYTDTQYF
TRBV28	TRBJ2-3	CASSSQTDTQYF
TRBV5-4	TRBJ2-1	CASSSPGTSGFYEQFF
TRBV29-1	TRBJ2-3	CSVVPGELPDTQYF
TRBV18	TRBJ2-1	CASSPPQRANNEQFF
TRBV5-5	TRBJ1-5	CASSWDSSNQPQHF
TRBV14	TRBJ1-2	CASSQAGLWGGYTF
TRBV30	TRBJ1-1	CAWRQNTEAFF
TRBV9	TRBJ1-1	CASSSRQDYTEAFF
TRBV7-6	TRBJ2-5	CASSLNPGVGETQYF
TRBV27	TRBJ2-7	CASKPAGVYEQYF
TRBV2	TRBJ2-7	CASLSHTGKSYEQYF
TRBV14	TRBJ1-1	CASSQIAGTGGVMNTEAFF